This section outlines one TCR beta chain sequence together with its context. In the original analysis: Nucleated cell counts were estimated from reference gene primer amplification. The repertoire was sequenced with immunoSEQ multiplex PCR; TCRdb's copy has only in-frame clones and lacks some. D and trimming come from the DNA, and the V and J calls and clone size come from that table. The data contain under 250,000 clones, about 85% of them seen just once; the ten biggest clones take up under 3.5%. This entry belongs to a study of blood T cell repertoires in COVID-19. Background on the study: Samples taken during acute and convalescent COVID-19 were collected in the United States, Italy and Spain. Sample material is recorded as cDNA or gDNA derived from T cells, B-cell-depleted T cells, or PBMCs.

Trimming removed 2 bases from V and 2 bases from J, with 6 bases in between. The CDR3 consists of 13 residues. Germline V gene lookup returns CDR1 MNHNS and CDR2 SASEGT. The chain uses TRBV6-1 and TRBJ1-1; D is unresolved. The clonotype comes from a man aged 45 to 65 who had recovered from COVID-19. The specimen sequenced was peripheral blood. The CDR3 DNA reads as TGTGCCAGCAGTGAACTGGCAAACACTGAAGCTTTCTTT. Amino acid sequence: CASSELANTEAFF.